The present entry profiles one T cell receptor beta chain with its context. TCRdb's copy holds only in-frame clones and misses some; the assay was immunoSEQ multiplex PCR. The repertoire holds roughly 260,000 clones, with about 89% as singletons. The sample originates from a study of blood T cell repertoires in COVID-19. The CDR3 has 17 amino acids. CDR1 SGHTA and CDR2 FQGNSA come from the germline V gene. After removal of 4 bases from V and 8 bases from J, the junction contained 11 bases not matched to a gene. Sequenced: peripheral blood. V and J are TRBV7-2 and TRBJ2-1; 13 bases agree with TRBD2. This receptor was obtained from a man aged 40-55 years who had recovered from COVID-19. The chain's CDR3 is CASSSPTSGRAAYEQFF. The CDR3 nucleotides are TGTGCCAGCAGCTCCCCAACTAGCGGGAGGGCCGCATATGAGCAGTTCTTC.